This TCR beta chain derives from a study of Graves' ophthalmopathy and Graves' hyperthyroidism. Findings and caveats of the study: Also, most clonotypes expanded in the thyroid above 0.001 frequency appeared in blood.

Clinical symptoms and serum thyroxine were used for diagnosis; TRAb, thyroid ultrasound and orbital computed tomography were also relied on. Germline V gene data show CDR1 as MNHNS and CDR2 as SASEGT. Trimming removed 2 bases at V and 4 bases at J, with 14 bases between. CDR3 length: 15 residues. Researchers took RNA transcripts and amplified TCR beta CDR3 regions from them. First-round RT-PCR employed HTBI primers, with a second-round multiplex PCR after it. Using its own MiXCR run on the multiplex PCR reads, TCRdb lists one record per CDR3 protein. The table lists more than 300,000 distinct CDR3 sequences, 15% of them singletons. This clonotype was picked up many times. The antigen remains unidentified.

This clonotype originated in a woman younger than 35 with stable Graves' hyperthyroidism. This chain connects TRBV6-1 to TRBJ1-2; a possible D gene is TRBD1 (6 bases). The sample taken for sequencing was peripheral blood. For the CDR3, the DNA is TGTGCCAGCAGTGAAACCCTACAGGGAGGCTATGGCTACACCTTC. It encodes CASSETLQGGYGYTF.